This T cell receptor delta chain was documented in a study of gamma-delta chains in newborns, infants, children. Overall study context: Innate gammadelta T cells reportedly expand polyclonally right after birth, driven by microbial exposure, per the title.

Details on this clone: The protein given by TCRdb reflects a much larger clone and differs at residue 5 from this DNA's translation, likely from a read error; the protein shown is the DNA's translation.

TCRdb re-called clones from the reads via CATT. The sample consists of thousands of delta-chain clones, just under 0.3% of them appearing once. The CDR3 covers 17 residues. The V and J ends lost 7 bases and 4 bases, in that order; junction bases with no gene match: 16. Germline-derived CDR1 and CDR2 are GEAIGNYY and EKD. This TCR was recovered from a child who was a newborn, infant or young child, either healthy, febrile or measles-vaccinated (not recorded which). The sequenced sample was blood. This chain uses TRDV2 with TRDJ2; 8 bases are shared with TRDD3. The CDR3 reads CACVSVNGGSGTAQLFF. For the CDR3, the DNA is TGTGCCTGCGTCTCAGTAAATGGGGGATCAGGGACAGCACAACTCTTCTTT.